A single sample gave rise to the 10 T cell receptor beta chains below, sequenced in a study of T cell responses to AZD1222 COVID-19 vaccine. This table comes from immunoSEQ multiplex PCR, and its TCRdb copy is limited to in-frame clones, with some not included. The sample shows 100,000 to 140,000 clones, around 90% of them seen only once. Sample: peripheral blood, taken on day 0 of AZD1222 vaccination. These receptors all stem from an adult in good health.

This clone was counted between two and nine times. The chain recombines TRBV6-5 with TRBJ2-2, with 7 nucleotides matching TRBD1. J gave up 5 bases and V 6 bases, and 3 bases lay outside the gene matches. Germline CDR1 MNHEY, CDR2 SVGAGI. The CDR3 is made up of 13 amino acids. For the CDR3, the DNA is TGTGCCAGCAGGAAGGGGGCGACCGGGGAGCTGTTTTTT. Its protein is CASRKGATGELFF.

The chain combines TRBV19 with TRBJ1-1; D unclear. The germline V gene has CDR1 LNHDA and CDR2 SQIVND (reference sequence). The CDR3 is 14 amino acids. The V and J ends lost 5 bases and 1 base respectively, with 11 bases between them. The CDR3 protein is CASSSQRANTEAFF. The DNA of the CDR3 is TGTGCCAGTAGTTCCCAGCGGGCGAACACTGAAGCTTTCTTT. Full variable domain (outside the CDR3, taken from reference TRBV19 and TRBJ1-1): DGGITQSPKYLFRKEGQNVTLSCEQNLNHDAMYWYRQDPGQGLRLIYYSQIVNDFQKGDIAEGYSVSREKKESFPLTVTSAQKNPTAFYLCASSSQRANTEAFFGQGTRLTVV.

Within the sample, this clone is medium-sized. The sample holds other DNA sequences that translate to the same CDR3. V is TRBV27 and J is TRBJ1-6; D gene uncertain. V was shortened by 4 bases and J by 8 bases, with 9 bases between the two germline ends. Germline CDR1 is MNHEY and CDR2 is SMNVEV (reference sequence). CDR3 length equals 13 residues. CDR3 sequence: CASSWRDYSPLHF. The CDR3 coding sequence is TGTGCCAGCAGTTGGAGAGACTATTCACCCCTCCACTTT.

In this sample, this clone turned up a few times. The chain joins TRBV19 to TRBJ1-2, with 12 bases matching TRBD1. Trimming cost V 6 bases and J 4 bases; bases outside gene matches: 12. The CDR3 totals 17 residues. The germline V gene has CDR1 LNHDA and CDR2 SQIVND (reference sequence). The CDR3 region has the DNA TGTGCCAGTAGAGAGACGGGACAGGGGGCCTCTGCCTATGGCTACACCTTC. Protein sequence: CASRETGQGASAYGYTF.

V usage is TRBV7-2 and J usage is TRBJ2-5; 12 bases are shared with TRBD2. Germline assignment: CDR1 SGHTA and CDR2 FQGNSA. The CDR3 consists of 16 residues. V trimming: 5 bases; J trimming: 5 bases; junction bases outside the gene matches: 9. The CDR3: CASSPRLAGAGETQYF. The CDR3 DNA reads TGTGCCAGCAGCCCTCGACTAGCGGGAGCAGGGGAGACCCAGTACTTC.

This chain links TRBV19 with TRBJ1-2; the match to TRBD1 covers 8 bases. This CDR3 contains 17 residues. V shed 4 bases, J shed 4 bases, and the junction held 14 bases outside the gene matches. The germline CDR1 and CDR2 sequences are LNHDA and SQIVND (reference sequence). This CDR3 is CASSRTTGVQGFYGYTF. The CDR3 DNA follows: TGTGCCAGTAGTAGGACGACAGGGGTCCAAGGCTTCTATGGCTACACCTTC.

This clone is a singleton in its sample. The rearrangement uses TRBV7-9 and TRBJ2-1; TRBD2 matches at 8 bases. V gave up 7 bases and J gave up 8 bases; unmatched junction bases: 13. The CDR3 runs to 15 residues. Germline CDR1 is SEHNR and CDR2 is FQNEAQ (reference sequence). The CDR3 region has the DNA TGTGCCAGCACCCTCCCGGCGGGGGGCCACTATGAGCAGTTCTTC. Protein product: CASTLPAGGHYEQFF.

The rearrangement uses TRBV6-4 and TRBJ1-1, with D possibly being TRBD1 (5 bases). CDR3 length: 14 residues. Per the germline V gene, CDR1 is MRHNA and CDR2 is SNTAGT. V was pared by 3 bases and J by 1 base, with 9 bases between. CDR3: CASSESGGNTEAFF. The CDR3 DNA reads as TGTGCCAGCAGTGAGTCCGGGGGGAACACTGAAGCTTTCTTT.

CDR3: CASSEDGFLGQPQHF. The CDR3 DNA sequence: TGTGCCAGCAGCGAGGACGGATTCCTCGGACAGCCCCAGCATTTT. The V gene is TRBV5-5, the J gene TRBJ1-5; D not resolved. V was shortened by 4 bases and J by 7 bases, with 18 bases between the two germline ends. The CDR3 is made up of 15 amino acids. In germline, CDR1 is SGHKS, CDR2 YYEKEE (reference sequence).

This chain connects TRBV10-3 to TRBJ2-2, with D unclear. In germline, CDR1 is ENHRY, CDR2 SYGVKD. V was cut by 7 bases and J by 0 bases, with 6 bases left in between. The CDR3 is made up of 13 amino acids. The CDR3 DNA follows: TGTGCCATCAATCCGGCGAACACCGGGGAGCTGTTTTTT. It is translated as CAINPANTGELFF.